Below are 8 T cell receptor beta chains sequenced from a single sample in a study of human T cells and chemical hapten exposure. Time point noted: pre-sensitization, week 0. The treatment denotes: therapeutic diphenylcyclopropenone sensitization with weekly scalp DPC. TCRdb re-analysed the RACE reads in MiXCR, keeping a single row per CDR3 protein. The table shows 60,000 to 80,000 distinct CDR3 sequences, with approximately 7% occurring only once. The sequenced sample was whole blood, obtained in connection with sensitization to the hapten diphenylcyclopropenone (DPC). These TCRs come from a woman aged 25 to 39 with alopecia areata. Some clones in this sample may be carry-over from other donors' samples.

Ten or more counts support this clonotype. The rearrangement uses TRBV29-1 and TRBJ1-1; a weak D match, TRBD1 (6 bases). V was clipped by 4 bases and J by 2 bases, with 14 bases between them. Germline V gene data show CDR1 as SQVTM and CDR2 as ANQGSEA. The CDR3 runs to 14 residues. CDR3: CSVGTGSRNTEAFF. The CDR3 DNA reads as TGCAGCGTTGGAACAGGGTCCCGAAACACTGAAGCTTTCTTT.

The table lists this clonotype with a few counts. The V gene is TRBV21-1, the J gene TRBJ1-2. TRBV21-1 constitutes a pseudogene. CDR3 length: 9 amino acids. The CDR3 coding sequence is TGTGCCAGCAGTGTAGGCTACACCTTC. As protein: CASSVGYTF.

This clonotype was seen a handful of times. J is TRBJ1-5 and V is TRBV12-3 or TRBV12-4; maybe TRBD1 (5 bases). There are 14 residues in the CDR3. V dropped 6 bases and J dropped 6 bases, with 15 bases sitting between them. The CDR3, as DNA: TGTGCCAGCAGACCTGACCCCGGGGGTCAGCCCCAGCATTTT. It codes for CASRPDPGGQPQHF.

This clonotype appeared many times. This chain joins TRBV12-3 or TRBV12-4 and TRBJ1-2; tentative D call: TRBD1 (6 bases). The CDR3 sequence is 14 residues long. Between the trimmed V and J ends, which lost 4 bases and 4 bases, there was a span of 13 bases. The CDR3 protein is CASSYMDSGYGYTF. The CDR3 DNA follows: TGTGCCAGCAGTTATATGGACAGCGGCTATGGCTACACCTTC.

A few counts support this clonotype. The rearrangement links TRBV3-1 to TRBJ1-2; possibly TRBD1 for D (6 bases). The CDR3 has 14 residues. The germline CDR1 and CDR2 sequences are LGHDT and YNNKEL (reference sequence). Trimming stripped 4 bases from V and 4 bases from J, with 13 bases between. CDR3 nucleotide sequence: TGTGCCAGCAGCCCGCTACAGGGTACCTATGGCTACACCTTC. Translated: CASSPLQGTYGYTF.

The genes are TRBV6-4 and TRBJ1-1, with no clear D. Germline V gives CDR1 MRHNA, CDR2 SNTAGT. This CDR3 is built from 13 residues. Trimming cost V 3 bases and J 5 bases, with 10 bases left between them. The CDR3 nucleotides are TGTGCCAGCAGTGAAGCACCGCTTACTGAAGCTTTCTTT. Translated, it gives CASSEAPLTEAFF.

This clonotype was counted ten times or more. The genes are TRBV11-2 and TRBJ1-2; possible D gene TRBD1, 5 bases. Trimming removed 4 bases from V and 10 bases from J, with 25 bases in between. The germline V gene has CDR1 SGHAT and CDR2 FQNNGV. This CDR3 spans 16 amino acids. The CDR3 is CASSSLRKTAPMIYTF. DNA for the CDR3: TGTGCCAGCAGCTCTCTGCGAAAGACAGCCCCAATGATCTACACCTTC.

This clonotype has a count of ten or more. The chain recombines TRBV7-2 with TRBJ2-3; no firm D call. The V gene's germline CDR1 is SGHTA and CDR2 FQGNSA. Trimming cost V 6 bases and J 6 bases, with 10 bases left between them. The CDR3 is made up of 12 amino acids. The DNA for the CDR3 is TGTGCCAGCAGTTTACTATCGGATACGCAGTATTTT. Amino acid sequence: CASSLLSDTQYF.